This T cell receptor (beta chain) was recovered during a study of blood T cell repertoires in COVID-19. Using immunoSEQ multiplex PCR, the repertoire was profiled, and TCRdb retains in-frame clones only, with some absent. The sample has more than 65,000 clones, under 80% seen once; the top ten hold around 30%. The V end lost 3 bases, the J end lost 10 bases, and 20 bases lay between the germline ends. The CDR3 runs to 16 residues. The germline CDR1 and CDR2 sequences are SGHDT and YYEEEE. The TCR sequence derives from an elderly woman with active or convalescent COVID-19. V usage is TRBV5-6 and J usage is TRBJ1-6, with D possibly TRBD1 on 6 matching bases. Sequencing was performed on peripheral blood. The CDR3 sequence is CASSSLDGGEWSPLHF. For the CDR3, the DNA is TGTGCCAGCAGCTCCTTAGATGGGGGCGAATGGTCACCCCTCCACTTT.